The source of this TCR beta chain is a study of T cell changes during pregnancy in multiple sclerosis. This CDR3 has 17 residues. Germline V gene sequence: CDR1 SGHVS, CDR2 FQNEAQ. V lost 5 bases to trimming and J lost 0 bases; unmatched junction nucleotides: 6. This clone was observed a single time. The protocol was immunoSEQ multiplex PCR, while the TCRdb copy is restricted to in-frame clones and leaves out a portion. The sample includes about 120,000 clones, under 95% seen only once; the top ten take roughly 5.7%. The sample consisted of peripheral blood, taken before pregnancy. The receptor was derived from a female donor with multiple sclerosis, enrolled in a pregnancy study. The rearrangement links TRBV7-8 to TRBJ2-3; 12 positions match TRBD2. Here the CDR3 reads CASSLTSGGRSTDTQYF. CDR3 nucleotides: TGTGCCAGCAGCCTGACTAGCGGGGGCCGTAGCACAGATACGCAGTATTTT.